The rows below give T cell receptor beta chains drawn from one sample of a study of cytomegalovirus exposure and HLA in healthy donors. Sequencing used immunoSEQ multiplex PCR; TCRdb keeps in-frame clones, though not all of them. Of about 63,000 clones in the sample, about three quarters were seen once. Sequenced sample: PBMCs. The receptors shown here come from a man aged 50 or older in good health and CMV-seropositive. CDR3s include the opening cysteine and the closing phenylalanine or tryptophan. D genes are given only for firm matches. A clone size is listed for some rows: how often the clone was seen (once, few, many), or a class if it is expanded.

TGTGCCAGTAGTATACAGGGGGCCTACGAGCAGTACTTC CASSIQGAYEQYF TRBV19 TRBD1 TRBJ2-7 few
TGTGCCTCTACCAGTGACAGGGGGCAAGAGACCCAGTACTTC CASTSDRGQETQYF TRBV30 TRBD1 TRBJ2-5 -
TGTGCCAGTAGTTCTGGACAGGCAGGGGAGCAGTACTTC CASSSGQAGEQYF TRBV19 TRBD1 TRBJ2-7 once
TGTGCCAGCTCAAGACTAGGAGGCACTGAAGCTTTCTTT CASSRLGGTEAFF TRBV18 - TRBJ1-1 -
TGTGCCTGGAGTGCGGGACAGGGTTACGAGCAGTACTTC CAWSAGQGYEQYF TRBV30 TRBD1 TRBJ2-7 -
TGTGCCAGCAGCTTAGGGGACAGGGGAGGGGCAGAGACCCAGTACTTC CASSLGDRGGAETQYF TRBV7-9 TRBD1 TRBJ2-5 few
TGTGCCAGCAGCTCCGGGACTACTCTCGGGGAGACCCAGTACTTC CASSSGTTLGETQYF TRBV7-7 TRBD2 TRBJ2-5 -
TGCAGCGTTGGAGCCCCGAACACCGGGGAGCTGTTTTTT CSVGAPNTGELFF TRBV29-1 - TRBJ2-2 once
TGTGCCAGCAGCTTAGCTGGGCAGGGGAACACTGAAGCTTTCTTT CASSLAGQGNTEAFF TRBV7-6 - TRBJ1-1 -
TGTGCCAGCAGCACAGGGACAGGGTCATCCTACGAGCAGTACTTC CASSTGTGSSYEQYF TRBV7-7 TRBD1 TRBJ2-7 once
TGTGCCAGCAGCCGGACTAGCGTGAACACCGGGGAGCTGTTTTTT CASSRTSVNTGELFF TRBV7-9 TRBD2 TRBJ2-2 -
TGTGCCAGCAGCGTAGAAGCGGGAGTGGGAGATACGCAGTATTTT CASSVEAGVGDTQYF TRBV9 TRBD2 TRBJ2-3 few
TGTGCCAGCAGTGGCCCGGGACTAGCTTCAGATACGCAGTATTTT CASSGPGLASDTQYF TRBV27 TRBD2 TRBJ2-3 -
TGTGCCAGCACGAGGACACCCAATGAGCAGTTCTTC CASTRTPNEQFF TRBV6-1 - TRBJ2-1 -
TGTGCCAGCAGCGTAGACCCTAGCGGGAGGGCCGGTGAGCAGTTCTTC CASSVDPSGRAGEQFF TRBV9 TRBD2 TRBJ2-1 -
TGTGCCAGCAGCCAGGTTGACGGCAAAAACATTCAGTACTTC CASSQVDGKNIQYF TRBV11-2 - TRBJ2-4 -
TGTGCCAGTAGTGCACAACTAGCGGCCTACGAGCAGTACTTC CASSAQLAAYEQYF TRBV19 TRBD2 TRBJ2-7 -
TGTGCCTGGAGACCGGGGGAATCCTATGGCTACACCTTC CAWRPGESYGYTF TRBV30 - TRBJ1-2 -
TGTGCCAGCAGCTTGGGTATAGCGGGGGTGGAGGATACGCAGTATTTT CASSLGIAGVEDTQYF TRBV5-4 TRBD2 TRBJ2-3 -
TGTGCCAGCAGCTTACGGGGACTAGCGGGATTCGTGGATACGCAGTATTTT CASSLRGLAGFVDTQYF TRBV7-8 TRBD2 TRBJ2-3 -
TGCGCCAGCAGCCAAGCAGCCCTGACTAGCATCCCTTACGAGCAGTACTTC CASSQAALTSIPYEQYF TRBV4-3 TRBD2 TRBJ2-7 -
TGTGCCAGCAGTTATCGGGGACAGGCCAATGAAAAACTGTTTTTT CASSYRGQANEKLFF TRBV6-6 TRBD1 TRBJ1-4 once
TGTGCCAGCAGTGGTCTAGCGGGCACAGATACGCAGTATTTT CASSGLAGTDTQYF TRBV25-1 TRBD2 TRBJ2-3 -
TGTGCCAGCAGCGGGGGCGGAGGAGAGACCCAGTACTTC CASSGGGGETQYF TRBV7-7 - TRBJ2-5 -
TGTGCCAGCTCACCACCCCAGGGTATTGAGCAGTTCTTC CASSPPQGIEQFF TRBV18 - TRBJ2-1 once
TGTGCCAGCAGCCTCGCCGGGACACCCAATTACGAGCAGTACTTC CASSLAGTPNYEQYF TRBV7-6 - TRBJ2-7 -
TGTGCCAGCAGCAAAAGACAGGGCGACACAGATACGCAGTATTTT CASSKRQGDTDTQYF TRBV5-8 TRBD1 TRBJ2-3 -
TGCGCCAGCAGCCCCGGACAGGGTCGCTACGAGCAGTACTTC CASSPGQGRYEQYF TRBV5-1 TRBD1 TRBJ2-7 -
TGTGCCACCAGCAGACCGTTCTCACCCCTCCACTTT CATSRPFSPLHF TRBV15 - TRBJ1-6 -
TGTGCCAGCAGTCTCAGGGGGGATACGCAGTATTTT CASSLRGDTQYF TRBV6-6 TRBD1 TRBJ2-3 few
TGTGCCAGCAGTGAGGAACAGGGGGGAGATACGCAGTATTTT CASSEEQGGDTQYF TRBV6-1 TRBD1 TRBJ2-3 once
TGTGCCTGGAAGGTGGCCCCGGGACAGGGGACCAAAGAGACCCAGTACTTC CAWKVAPGQGTKETQYF TRBV30 TRBD1 TRBJ2-5 once
TGTGCCAGCAGCAATGACAGGAGCTCCTACGAGCAGTACTTC CASSNDRSSYEQYF TRBV7-2 - TRBJ2-7 -
TGTGCCAGCAGCAGGGACAGGGGAAACACTGAAGCTTTCTTT CASSRDRGNTEAFF TRBV5-4 TRBD1 TRBJ1-1 -
TGTGCCAGCAGCTTCGGGACAGACACTGAAGCTTTCTTT CASSFGTDTEAFF TRBV11-2 TRBD1 TRBJ1-1 -
TGTGCCAGCAGCTTAGTGGCCAGGGATGGCGAAAAACTGTTTTTT CASSLVARDGEKLFF TRBV11-2 - TRBJ1-4 few
TGTGCCAGCAGTCCCCTGGCCGGAGACAATCAGCCCCAGCATTTT CASSPLAGDNQPQHF TRBV9 - TRBJ1-5 -
TGTGCCAGCAGTCCAGGGAGGGTGCGTGAAAAACTGTTTTTT CASSPGRVREKLFF TRBV25-1 - TRBJ1-4 -
TGTGCCAGCAGCTTGATCACGGGAAATGGTGAAAAACTGTTTTTT CASSLITGNGEKLFF TRBV5-6 - TRBJ1-4 -
TGTGCCAGCGGGAGGGGATACGAGCAGTACTTC CASGRGYEQYF TRBV6-1 TRBD2 TRBJ2-7 -
TGTGCCAGCAGTGAAAAGGGGTCGAACACTGAAGCTTTCTTT CASSEKGSNTEAFF TRBV6-1 - TRBJ1-1 -
TGTGCCAGAACAGGCCAGCCCCAGCATTTT CARTGQPQHF TRBV7-9 - TRBJ1-5 -
TGTGCCAGCAGTGAAGAGGGGGCGCTAGGATCACCCCTCCACTTT CASSEEGALGSPLHF TRBV2 TRBD1 TRBJ1-6 -
TGTGCCAGCAGCCCGGGACAGGGGAACACCGGGGAGCTGTTTTTT CASSPGQGNTGELFF TRBV7-7 TRBD1 TRBJ2-2 -
TGTGCCTGGAGTGTACGGGACAGGAAAGAGACCCAGTACTTC CAWSVRDRKETQYF TRBV30 TRBD1 TRBJ2-5 few
TGTGCCAGCAGCTCTACTAGGATACAGGGGGACACCTACGAGCAGTACTTC CASSSTRIQGDTYEQYF TRBV7-8 TRBD1 TRBJ2-7 -
TGCAGCGTTGCTGACACTGAAGCTTTCTTT CSVADTEAFF TRBV29-1 - TRBJ1-1 once
TGTGCCAGCAGCGCCACCACGGGACACAAAAACTATGGCTACACCTTC CASSATTGHKNYGYTF TRBV5-6 - TRBJ1-2 once
TGTGCCAGCAGCGAGCGGGCAGACTACTCGAGCACAGATACGCAGTATTTT CASSERADYSSTDTQYF TRBV11-2 - TRBJ2-3 few
TGCGCCAGCAGCGATGAGACACCTTCCACTGAAGCTTTCTTT CASSDETPSTEAFF TRBV5-1 - TRBJ1-1 once